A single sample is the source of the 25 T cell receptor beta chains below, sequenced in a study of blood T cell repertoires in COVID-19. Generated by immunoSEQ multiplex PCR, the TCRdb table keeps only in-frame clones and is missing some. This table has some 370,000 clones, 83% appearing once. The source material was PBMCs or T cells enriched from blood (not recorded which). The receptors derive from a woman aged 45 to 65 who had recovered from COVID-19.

CDR3 protein: CAISGWKGQNIVAFF. The CDR3 nucleotides are TGTGCCATCAGTGGTTGGAAGGGGCAGAACATCGTGGCTTTCTTT. The rearrangement uses TRBV10-3 and TRBJ1-1, with D perhaps matching TRBD1 (5 bases). Germline lookup yields CDR1 ENHRY and CDR2 SYGVKD. Trimming cost V 4 bases and J 11 bases, with 23 bases left between them. CDR3 size: 15 residues.

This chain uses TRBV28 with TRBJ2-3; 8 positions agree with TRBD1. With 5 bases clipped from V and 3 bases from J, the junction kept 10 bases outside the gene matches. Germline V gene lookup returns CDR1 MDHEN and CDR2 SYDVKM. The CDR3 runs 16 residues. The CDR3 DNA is TGTGCCAGCAGTCCCATCGGACAGGGCTGGACAGATACGCAGTATTTT. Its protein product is CASSPIGQGWTDTQYF.

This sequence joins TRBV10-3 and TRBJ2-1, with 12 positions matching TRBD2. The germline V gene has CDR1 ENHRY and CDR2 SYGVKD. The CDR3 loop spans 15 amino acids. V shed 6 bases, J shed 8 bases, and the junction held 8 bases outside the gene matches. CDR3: CAIRATSGSVDEQFF. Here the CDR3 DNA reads TGTGCCATCAGGGCGACTAGCGGGAGTGTGGATGAGCAGTTCTTC.

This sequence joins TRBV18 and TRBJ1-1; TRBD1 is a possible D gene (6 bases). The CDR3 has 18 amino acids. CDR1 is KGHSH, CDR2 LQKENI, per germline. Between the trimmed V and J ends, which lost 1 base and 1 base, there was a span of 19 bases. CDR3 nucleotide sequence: TGTGCCAGCTCACCACAGTCAGGGGCCCCCCCAGAGAACACTGAAGCTTTCTTT. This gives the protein CASSPQSGAPPENTEAFF.

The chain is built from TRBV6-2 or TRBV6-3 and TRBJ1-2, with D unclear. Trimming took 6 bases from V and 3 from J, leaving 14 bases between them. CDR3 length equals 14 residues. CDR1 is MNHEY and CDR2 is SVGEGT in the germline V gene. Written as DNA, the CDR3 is TGTGCCAGCAGCCTCACTATCGGATACTATGGCTACACCTTC. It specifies CASSLTIGYYGYTF.

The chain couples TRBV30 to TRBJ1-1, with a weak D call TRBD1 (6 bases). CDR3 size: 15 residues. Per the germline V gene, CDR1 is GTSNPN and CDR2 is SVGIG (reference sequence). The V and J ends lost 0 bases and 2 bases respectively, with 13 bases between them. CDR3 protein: CAWSVLGATNTEAFF. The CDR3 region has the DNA TGTGCCTGGAGTGTACTGGGGGCGACTAACACTGAAGCTTTCTTT. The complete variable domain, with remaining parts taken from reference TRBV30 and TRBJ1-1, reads SQTIHQWPATLVQPVGSPLSLECTVEGTSNPNLYWYRQAAGRGLQLLFYSVGIGQISSEVPQNLSASRPQDRQFILSSKKLLLSDSGFYLCAWSVLGATNTEAFFGQGTRLTVV.

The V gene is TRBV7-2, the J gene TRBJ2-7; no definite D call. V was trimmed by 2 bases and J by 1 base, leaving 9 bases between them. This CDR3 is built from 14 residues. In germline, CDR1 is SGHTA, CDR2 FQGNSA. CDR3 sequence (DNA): TGTGCCAGCAGCTTACGGTACGGGTCCTACGAGCAGTACTTC. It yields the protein CASSLRYGSYEQYF.

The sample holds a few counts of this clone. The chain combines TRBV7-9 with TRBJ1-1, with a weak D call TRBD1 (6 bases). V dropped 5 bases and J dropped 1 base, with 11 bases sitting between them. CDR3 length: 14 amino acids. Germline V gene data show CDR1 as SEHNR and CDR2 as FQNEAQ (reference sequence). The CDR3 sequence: CASSRTTGNTEAFF. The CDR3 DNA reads TGTGCCAGCAGCCGGACGACAGGGAACACTGAAGCTTTCTTT.

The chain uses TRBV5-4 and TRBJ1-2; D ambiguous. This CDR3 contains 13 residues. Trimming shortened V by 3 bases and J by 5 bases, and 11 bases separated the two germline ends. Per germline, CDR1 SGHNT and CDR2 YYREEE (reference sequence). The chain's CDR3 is CASSSGRTYGYTF. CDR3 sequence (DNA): TGTGCCAGCAGCTCCGGGAGGACGTATGGCTACACCTTC.

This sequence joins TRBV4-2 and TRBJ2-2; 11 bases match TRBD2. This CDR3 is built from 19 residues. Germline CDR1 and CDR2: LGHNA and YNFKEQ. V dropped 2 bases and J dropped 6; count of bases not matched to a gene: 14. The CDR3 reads CASSQWASGGKNTPGELFF. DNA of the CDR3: TGTGCCAGCAGCCAATGGGCTAGCGGGGGGAAAAATACCCCCGGGGAGCTGTTTTTT.

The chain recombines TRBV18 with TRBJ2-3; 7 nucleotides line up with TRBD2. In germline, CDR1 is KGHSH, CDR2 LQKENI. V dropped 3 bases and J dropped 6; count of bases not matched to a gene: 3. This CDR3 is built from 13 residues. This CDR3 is CASSPGGSDTQYF. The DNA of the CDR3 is TGTGCCAGCTCACCGGGCGGGAGCGATACGCAGTATTTT.

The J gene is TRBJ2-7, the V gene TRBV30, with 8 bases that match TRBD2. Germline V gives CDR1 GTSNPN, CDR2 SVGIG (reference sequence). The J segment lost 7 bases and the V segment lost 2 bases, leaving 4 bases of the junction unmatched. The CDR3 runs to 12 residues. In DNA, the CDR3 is TGTGCCTGGAGTCACCGGGGGGGGGAGCAGTACTTC. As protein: CAWSHRGGEQYF.

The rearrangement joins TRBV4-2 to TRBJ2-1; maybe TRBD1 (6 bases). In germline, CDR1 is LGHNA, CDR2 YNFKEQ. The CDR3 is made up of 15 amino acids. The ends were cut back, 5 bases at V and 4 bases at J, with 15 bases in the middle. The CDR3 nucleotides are TGTGCCAGCAGCATAGAGGGGGATAGGTACAATGAGCAGTTCTTC. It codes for CASSIEGDRYNEQFF.

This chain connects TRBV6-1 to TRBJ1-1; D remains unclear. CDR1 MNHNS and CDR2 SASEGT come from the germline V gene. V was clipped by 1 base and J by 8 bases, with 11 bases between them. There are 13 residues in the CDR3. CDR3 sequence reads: CASSEGEETEAFF. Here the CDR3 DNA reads TGTGCCAGCAGTGAAGGGGAGGAAACAGAAGCTTTCTTT.

CDR3 nucleotide sequence: TGTGCCAGCAAGCCGGGGTCTCGGGCACCCCTCCACTTT. Translation gives CASKPGSRAPLHF. V is TRBV12-3 or TRBV12-4 and J is TRBJ1-6; D call uncertain. The CDR3 has 13 amino acids. V gave up 7 bases and J gave up 11 bases, with 15 bases separating them.

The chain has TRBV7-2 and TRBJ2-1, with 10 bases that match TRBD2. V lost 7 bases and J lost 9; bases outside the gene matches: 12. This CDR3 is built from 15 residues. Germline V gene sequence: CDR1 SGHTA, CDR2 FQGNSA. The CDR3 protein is CASNSRLAGRVEQFF. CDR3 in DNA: TGTGCCAGCAACTCCCGACTAGCGGGTAGGGTTGAGCAGTTCTTC.

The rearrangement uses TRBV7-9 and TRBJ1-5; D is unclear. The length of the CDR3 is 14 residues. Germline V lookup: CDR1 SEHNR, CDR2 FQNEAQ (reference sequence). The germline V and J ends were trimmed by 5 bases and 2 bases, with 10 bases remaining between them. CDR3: CASSRLEGNQPQHF. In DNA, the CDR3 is TGTGCCAGCAGCCGCTTGGAGGGCAATCAGCCCCAGCATTTT.

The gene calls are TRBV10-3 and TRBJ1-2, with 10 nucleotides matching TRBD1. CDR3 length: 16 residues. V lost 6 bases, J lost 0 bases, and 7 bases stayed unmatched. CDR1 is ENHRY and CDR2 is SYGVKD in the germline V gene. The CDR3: CAIRATGGSTNYGYTF. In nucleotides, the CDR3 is TGTGCCATCAGAGCGACAGGGGGCTCCACTAACTATGGCTACACCTTC.

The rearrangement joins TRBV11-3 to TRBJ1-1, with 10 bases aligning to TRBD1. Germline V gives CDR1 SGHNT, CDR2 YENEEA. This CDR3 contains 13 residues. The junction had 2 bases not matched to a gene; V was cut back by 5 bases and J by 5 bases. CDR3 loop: CASSGQGGTEAFF. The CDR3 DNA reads TGTGCCAGCAGCGGACAGGGGGGAACTGAAGCTTTCTTT.

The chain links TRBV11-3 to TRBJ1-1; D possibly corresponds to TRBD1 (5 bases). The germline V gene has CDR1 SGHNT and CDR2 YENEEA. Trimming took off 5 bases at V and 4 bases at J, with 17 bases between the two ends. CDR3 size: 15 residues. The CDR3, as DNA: TGTGCCAGCAGCCCCCAGGGCAGGAGGGGCACTGAAGCTTTCTTT. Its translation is CASSPQGRRGTEAFF.

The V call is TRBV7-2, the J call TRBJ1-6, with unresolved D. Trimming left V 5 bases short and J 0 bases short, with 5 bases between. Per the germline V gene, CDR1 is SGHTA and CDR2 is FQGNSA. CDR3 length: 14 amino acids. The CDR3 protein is CASSPNSYNSPLHF. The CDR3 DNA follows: TGTGCCAGCAGCCCCAACTCCTATAATTCACCCCTCCACTTT. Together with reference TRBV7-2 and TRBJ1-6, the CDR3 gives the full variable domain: GAGVSQSPSNKVTEKGKDVELRCDPISGHTALYWYRQSLGQGLEFLIYFQGNSAPDKSGLPSDRFSAERTGGSVSTLTIQRTQQEDSAVYLCASSPNSYNSPLHFGNGTRLTVT.

CDR3 DNA sequence: TGTGCCAGCAGTATTTATAGCGGGGGGGCCCGAAATGAGCAGTTCTTC. As protein: CASSIYSGGARNEQFF. J is TRBJ2-1 and V is TRBV27, with 11 bases aligning to TRBD2. From germline, CDR1 is MNHEY and CDR2 SMNVEV (reference sequence). This CDR3 comprises 16 residues. V was pared by 5 bases and J by 7 bases, with 10 bases of the junction left unmatched.

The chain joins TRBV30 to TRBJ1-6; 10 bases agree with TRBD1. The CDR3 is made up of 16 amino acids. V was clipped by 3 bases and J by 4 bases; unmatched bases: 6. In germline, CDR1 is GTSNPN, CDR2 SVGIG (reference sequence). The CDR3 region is CAWRPGQGLYNSPLHF. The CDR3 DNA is TGTGCCTGGAGACCGGGACAGGGGTTGTATAATTCACCCCTCCACTTT. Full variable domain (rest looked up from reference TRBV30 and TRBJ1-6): SQTIHQWPATLVQPVGSPLSLECTVEGTSNPNLYWYRQAAGRGLQLLFYSVGIGQISSEVPQNLSASRPQDRQFILSSKKLLLSDSGFYLCAWRPGQGLYNSPLHFGNGTRLTVT.

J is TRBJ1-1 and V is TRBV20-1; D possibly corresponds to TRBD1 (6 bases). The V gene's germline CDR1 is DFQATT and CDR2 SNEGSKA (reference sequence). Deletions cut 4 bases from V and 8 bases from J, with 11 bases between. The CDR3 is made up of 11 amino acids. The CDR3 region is CSATTQGEAFF. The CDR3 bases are TGCAGTGCTACAACACAGGGCGAAGCTTTCTTT.

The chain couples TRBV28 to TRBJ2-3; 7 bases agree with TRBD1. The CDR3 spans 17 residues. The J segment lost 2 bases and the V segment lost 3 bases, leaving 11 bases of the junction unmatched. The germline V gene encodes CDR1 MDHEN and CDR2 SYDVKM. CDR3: CASSLSGTVFFTDTQYF. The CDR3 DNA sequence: TGTGCCAGCAGTTTGTCCGGGACAGTTTTCTTCACAGATACGCAGTATTTT.